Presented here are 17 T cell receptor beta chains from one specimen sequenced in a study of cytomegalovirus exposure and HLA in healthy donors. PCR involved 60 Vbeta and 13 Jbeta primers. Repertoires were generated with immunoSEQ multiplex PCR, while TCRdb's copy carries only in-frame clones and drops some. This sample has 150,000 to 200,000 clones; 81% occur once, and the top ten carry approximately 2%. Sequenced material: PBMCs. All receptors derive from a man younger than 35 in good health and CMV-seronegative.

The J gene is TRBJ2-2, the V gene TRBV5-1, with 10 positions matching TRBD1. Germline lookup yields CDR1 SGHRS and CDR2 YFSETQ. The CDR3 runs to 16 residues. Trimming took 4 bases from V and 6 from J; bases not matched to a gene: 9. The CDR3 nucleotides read TGCGCCAGCAGCCTGCCCCCGGGACAGGGGCCCGGGGAGCTGTTTTTT. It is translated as CASSLPPGQGPGELFF.

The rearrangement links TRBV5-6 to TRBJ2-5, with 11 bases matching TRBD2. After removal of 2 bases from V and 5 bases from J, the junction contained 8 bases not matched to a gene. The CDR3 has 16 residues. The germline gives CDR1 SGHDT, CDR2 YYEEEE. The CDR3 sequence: CASSFLAGGLVETQYF. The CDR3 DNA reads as TGTGCCAGCAGCTTTTTAGCGGGGGGGCTTGTGGAGACCCAGTACTTC.

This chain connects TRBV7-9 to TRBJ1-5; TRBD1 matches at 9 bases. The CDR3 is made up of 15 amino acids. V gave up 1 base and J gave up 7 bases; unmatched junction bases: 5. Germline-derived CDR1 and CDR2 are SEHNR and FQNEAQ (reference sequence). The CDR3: CASSLGGTGQQPQHF. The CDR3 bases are TGTGCCAGCAGCTTAGGGGGGACAGGGCAACAGCCCCAGCATTTT. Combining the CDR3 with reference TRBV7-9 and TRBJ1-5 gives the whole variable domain DTGVSQNPRHKITKRGQNVTFRCDPISEHNRLYWYRQTLGQGPEFLTYFQNEAQLEKSRLLSDRFSAERPKGSFSTLEIQRTEQGDSAMYLCASSLGGTGQQPQHFGDGTRLSIL.

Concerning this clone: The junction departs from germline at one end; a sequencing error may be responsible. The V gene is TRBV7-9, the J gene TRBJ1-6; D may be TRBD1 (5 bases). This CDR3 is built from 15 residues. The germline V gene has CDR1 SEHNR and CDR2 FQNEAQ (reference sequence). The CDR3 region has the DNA TGTGCCAGCAGCTCGCCCGGGACTGCTTATTCCCCCCTCCACTTT. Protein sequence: CASSSPGTAYSPLHF.

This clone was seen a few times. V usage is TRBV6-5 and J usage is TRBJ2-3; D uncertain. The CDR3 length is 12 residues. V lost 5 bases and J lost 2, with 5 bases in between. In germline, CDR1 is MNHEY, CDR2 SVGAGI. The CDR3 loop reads CASSGPTDTQYF. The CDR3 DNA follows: TGTGCCAGCAGTGGGCCCACAGATACGCAGTATTTT.

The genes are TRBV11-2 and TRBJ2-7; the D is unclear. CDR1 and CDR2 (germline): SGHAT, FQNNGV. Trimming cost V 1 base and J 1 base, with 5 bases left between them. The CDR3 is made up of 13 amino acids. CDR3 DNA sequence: TGTGCCAGCAGCTTAGTTCCGTCCTACGAGCAGTACTTC. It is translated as CASSLVPSYEQYF.

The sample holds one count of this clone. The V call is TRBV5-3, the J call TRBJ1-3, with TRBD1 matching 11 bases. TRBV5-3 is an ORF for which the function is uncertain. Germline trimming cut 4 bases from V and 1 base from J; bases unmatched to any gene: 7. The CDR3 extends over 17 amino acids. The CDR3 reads CARSHRTGGSSGNTIYF. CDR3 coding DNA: TGTGCCAGAAGCCACCGGACAGGGGGCTCGTCTGGAAACACCATATATTTT.

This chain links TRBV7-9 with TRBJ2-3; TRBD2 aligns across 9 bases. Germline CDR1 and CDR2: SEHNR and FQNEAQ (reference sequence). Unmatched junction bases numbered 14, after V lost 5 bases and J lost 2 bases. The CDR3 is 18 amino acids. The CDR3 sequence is CASSRVKGLARATDTQYF. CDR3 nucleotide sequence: TGTGCCAGCAGCCGGGTGAAAGGACTAGCGAGAGCCACAGATACGCAGTATTTT.

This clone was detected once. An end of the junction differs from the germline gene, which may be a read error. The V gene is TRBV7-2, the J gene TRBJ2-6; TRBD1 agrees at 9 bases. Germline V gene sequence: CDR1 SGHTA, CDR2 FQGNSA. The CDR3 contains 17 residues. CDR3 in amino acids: CASSQRDRVSRANVLTF. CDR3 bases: TGTGCCAGCAGCCAGCGGGACAGGGTCTCTCGGGCCAACGTCCTGACTTTC.

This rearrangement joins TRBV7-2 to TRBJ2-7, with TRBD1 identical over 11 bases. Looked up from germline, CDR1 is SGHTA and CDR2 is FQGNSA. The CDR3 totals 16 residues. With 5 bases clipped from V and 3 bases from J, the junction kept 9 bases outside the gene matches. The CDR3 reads CASSRGGGTGGYEQYF. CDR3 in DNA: TGTGCCAGCAGCCGAGGCGGGGGGACAGGGGGCTACGAGCAGTACTTC.

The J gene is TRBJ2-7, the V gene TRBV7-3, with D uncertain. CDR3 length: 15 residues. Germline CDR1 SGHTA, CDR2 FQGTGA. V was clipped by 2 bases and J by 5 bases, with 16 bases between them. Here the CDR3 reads CASSLALGPIHEQYF. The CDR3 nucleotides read TGTGCCAGCAGCTTAGCTCTGGGCCCCATTCACGAGCAGTACTTC.

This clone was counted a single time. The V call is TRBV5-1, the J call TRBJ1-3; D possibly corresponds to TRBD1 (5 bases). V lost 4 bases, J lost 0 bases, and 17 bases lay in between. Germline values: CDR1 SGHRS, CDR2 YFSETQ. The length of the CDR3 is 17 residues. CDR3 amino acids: CASSRRGDGYSGNTIYF. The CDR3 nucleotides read TGCGCCAGCAGCAGGAGGGGTGACGGATACTCTGGAAACACCATATATTTT.

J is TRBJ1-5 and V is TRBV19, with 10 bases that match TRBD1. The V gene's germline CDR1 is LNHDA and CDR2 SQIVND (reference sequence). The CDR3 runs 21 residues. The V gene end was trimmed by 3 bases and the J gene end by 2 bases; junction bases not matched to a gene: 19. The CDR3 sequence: CASSMPLPFRDRGVCNQPQHF. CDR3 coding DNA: TGTGCCAGTAGTATGCCCCTCCCCTTCCGGGACAGGGGAGTGTGCAATCAGCCCCAGCATTTT.

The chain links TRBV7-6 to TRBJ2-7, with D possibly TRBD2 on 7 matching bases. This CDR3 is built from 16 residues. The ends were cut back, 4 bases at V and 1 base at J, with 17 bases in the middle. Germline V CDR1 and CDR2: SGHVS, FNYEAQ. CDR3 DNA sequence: TGTGCCAGCAGCTCCCCAACAGGGAGGGTTTCCTACGAGCAGTACTTC. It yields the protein CASSSPTGRVSYEQYF.

CDR3 coding DNA: TGTGCCAGCTCACCGGACACGCACCAAGAGACCCAGTACTTC. As protein: CASSPDTHQETQYF. The chain uses TRBV18 and TRBJ2-5, with D possibly matching TRBD1 (5 bases). Per the germline V gene, CDR1 is KGHSH and CDR2 is LQKENI. V shed 3 bases and J shed 0 bases, with 8 bases lying between them. This CDR3 has 14 amino acids.

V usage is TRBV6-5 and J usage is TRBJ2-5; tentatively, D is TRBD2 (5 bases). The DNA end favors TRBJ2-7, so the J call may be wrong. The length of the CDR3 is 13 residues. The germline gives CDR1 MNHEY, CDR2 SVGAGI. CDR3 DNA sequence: TGTGCCAGCAGTTACTCCCTAGCCGCCGAGCAGTACTTC. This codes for CASSYSLAAEQYF.

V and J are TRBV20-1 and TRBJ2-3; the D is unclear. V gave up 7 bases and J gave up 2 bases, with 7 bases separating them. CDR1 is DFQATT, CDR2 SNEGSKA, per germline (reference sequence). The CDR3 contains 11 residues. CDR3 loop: CSVRYTDTQYF. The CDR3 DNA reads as TGCAGTGTGCGATACACAGATACGCAGTATTTT.